A selection of T cell receptor beta chains follows, all from one sample in a study of cytomegalovirus exposure and HLA in healthy donors. Clones were read by immunoSEQ multiplex PCR, and TCRdb kept only the in-frame ones, dropping some. Of 100,000 to 150,000 clones in the sample, roughly 79% were seen once. The sequenced sample was PBMCs. Every receptor here comes from a male donor in good health and CMV-seronegative. Both conserved end residues are part of each CDR3. A D gene is named only where the DNA matches it firmly. A row's size may be missing; if present it is once, few, many or a size class.

size	J	D	V	CDR3	DNA
.	TRBJ1-4	TRBD1	TRBV5-8	CASSLGTGGLTNEKLFF	TGTGCCAGCAGCTTGGGAACAGGGGGCTTGACTAATGAAAAACTGTTTTTT
.	TRBJ2-1	TRBD1	TRBV5-1	CASSLGGQGALEQFF	TGCGCCAGCAGCTTGGGTGGACAGGGGGCTCTTGAGCAGTTCTTC
.	TRBJ1-4	.	TRBV11-3	CASSLYGELDEKLFF	TGTGCCAGCAGCTTGTACGGGGAGCTGGATGAAAAACTGTTTTTT
.	TRBJ1-4	.	TRBV7-8	CASSLQGEKLFF	TGTGCCAGCAGCTTACAGGGGGAAAAACTGTTTTTT
.	TRBJ2-7	TRBD2	TRBV7-9	CASSSGLAGAYEQYF	TGTGCCAGCAGCTCTGGACTAGCGGGGGCCTACGAGCAGTACTTC
.	TRBJ1-4	.	TRBV30	CACYLQGRGEKLFF	TGTGCCTGCTACCTCCAGGGAAGGGGTGAAAAACTGTTTTTT
.	TRBJ2-3	TRBD2	TRBV7-2	CASSLIPSQRGGRTDTQYF	TGTGCCAGCAGCTTAATCCCCTCCCAGCGGGGGGGTCGCACAGATACGCAGTATTTT
once	TRBJ2-5	.	TRBV27	CASSPLEGGETQYF	TGTGCCAGCAGCCCCCTGGAGGGCGGGGAGACCCAGTACTTC
.	TRBJ1-2	.	TRBV2	CASSVPRGGDGYTF	TGTGCCAGCAGTGTGCCGAGGGGGGGGGATGGCTACACCTTC
.	TRBJ1-1	.	TRBV2	CASASGAGTEAFF	TGTGCCAGCGCTTCAGGGGCAGGCACTGAAGCTTTCTTT
.	TRBJ2-7	.	TRBV30	CAWSVANYEQYF	TGTGCCTGGAGTGTAGCCAACTACGAGCAGTACTTC
.	TRBJ2-7	TRBD2	TRBV2	CASMRTGGDEQYF	TGTGCCAGCATGAGGACGGGAGGCGACGAGCAGTACTTC
.	TRBJ2-7	TRBD2	TRBV19	CASSIDLVGGNAYEQYF	TGTGCCAGTAGTATAGATCTTGTCGGGGGGAACGCCTACGAGCAGTACTTC
.	TRBJ2-7	.	TRBV19	CASTRRAGYEQYF	TGTGCCAGTACCCGCCGGGCAGGGTACGAGCAGTACTTC
.	TRBJ2-5	TRBD2	TRBV9	CASSVGVASGGPVGTQYF	TGTGCCAGCAGCGTAGGGGTGGCTAGCGGGGGCCCGGTTGGGACCCAGTACTTC
.	TRBJ2-1	.	TRBV7-2	CASSLARAPYNEQFF	TGTGCCAGCAGCTTAGCCAGGGCCCCTTACAATGAGCAGTTCTTC
.	TRBJ1-1	.	TRBV19	CASSIPGRGSGSTEAFF	TGTGCCAGTAGTATTCCCGGCCGGGGGAGTGGGAGCACTGAAGCTTTCTTT
once	TRBJ2-1	TRBD2	TRBV7-2	CASSLLAGKNNEQFF	TGTGCCAGCAGCTTATTAGCGGGGAAAAACAATGAGCAGTTCTTC
.	TRBJ2-5	TRBD1	TRBV29-1	CSVEPDGDRMRETQYF	TGCAGCGTTGAACCCGACGGGGACAGGATGAGGGAGACCCAGTACTTC
.	TRBJ2-7	TRBD1	TRBV7-8	CASSIPDRGKFSYEQYF	TGTGCCAGCAGCATACCGGACAGGGGAAAGTTCTCCTACGAGCAGTACTTC
.	TRBJ2-1	.	TRBV7-2	CASSVAVGNLVQFF	TGTGCCAGCAGCGTCGCCGTCGGTAATTTGGTACAGTTCTTC
.	TRBJ2-3	TRBD2	TRBV4-3	CASSQDMWSSGGAITDTQYF	TGCGCCAGCAGCCAAGATATGTGGAGTAGCGGGGGGGCCATCACAGATACGCAGTATTTT
.	TRBJ2-7	TRBD1	TRBV6-5	CASSYSTGSRYEQYF	TGTGCCAGCAGTTATTCGACAGGGTCACGATACGAGCAGTACTTC
.	TRBJ1-1	.	TRBV19	CASSIGGGNTEAFF	TGTGCCAGTAGTATAGGGGGCGGTAACACTGAAGCTTTCTTT
once	TRBJ1-3	.	TRBV5-6	CASSLGSGRNTIYF	TGTGCCAGCAGCTTGGGATCAGGGCGAAACACCATATATTTT
.	TRBJ1-2	.	TRBV11-2	CASSSRRSYGYTF	TGTGCCAGCAGCTCGCGACGGAGCTATGGCTACACCTTC
.	TRBJ2-2	TRBD1	TRBV4-1	CASRGQGGTGELFF	TGCGCCAGCAGGGGACAGGGGGGCACCGGGGAGCTGTTTTTT
.	TRBJ2-7	TRBD1	TRBV30	CAWGRDRDYEQYF	TGTGCCTGGGGCCGGGACAGGGACTACGAGCAGTACTTC
.	TRBJ2-3	.	TRBV9	CASSPLRDTQYF	TGTGCCAGCAGCCCACTAAGGGATACGCAGTATTTT
.	TRBJ2-7	TRBD2	TRBV5-1	CASSWGGDLEQYF	TGCGCCAGCAGCTGGGGGGGGGACCTTGAGCAGTACTTC
.	TRBJ2-3	TRBD1	TRBV7-2	CASSSVTGGADTQYF	TGTGCCAGCAGCTCCGTGACAGGGGGCGCAGATACGCAGTATTTT
.	TRBJ2-3	TRBD2	TRBV9	CASSLRPSGEGTDTQYF	TGTGCCAGCAGCCTTCGACCTAGCGGTGAGGGCACAGATACGCAGTATTTT
.	TRBJ1-5	TRBD1	TRBV19	CASKRRGPDNQPQHF	TGTGCCAGTAAGAGAAGGGGGCCCGACAATCAGCCCCAGCATTTT
.	TRBJ2-3	TRBD2	TRBV7-2	CASSLVAGSDTQYF	TGTGCCAGCAGCTTAGTAGCGGGGTCAGATACGCAGTATTTT
few	TRBJ2-2	TRBD2	TRBV11-3	CASSLGLATNTGELFF	TGTGCCAGCAGCTTAGGACTAGCGACCAACACCGGGGAGCTGTTTTTT